Listed here are 9 T cell receptor beta chains from one sample, sequenced in a study of CD8+CD57+ T cells in acquired aplastic anemia (dated by TCRdb to 2016 to 2019). Sequencing was performed on an Illumina HiSeq 2000. Genomic DNA served as template for TCR beta VDJ combination and CDR3 sequence profiling. TCRdb cleaned the public reads at Q25 with fastp, built clones with MiXCR and kept in-frame beta chains. Records with the same CDR3 protein are collapsed into one entry carrying the most frequent genes and DNA. The sample records 250,000 to 350,000 distinct CDR3 sequences, approximately 57% of which are singletons. 1% to 1.5% of the sample comes from the top ten. Flow cytometry had shown CD8+CD57+ cell expansion in the patients selected for sequencing. The sequenced sample consisted of sorted CD4+, CD8+, or CD8+CD57+ T cells (not recorded which) from PBMCs. These receptors were collected from a human donor with aplastic anemia.

This clonotype was recorded at least ten times. CDR3 sequence (DNA): TGTGCCAGCAGCCCAACAGGGACCTACGAGCAGTACTTC. Protein product: CASSPTGTYEQYF. V gene TRBV3-1 combines with J gene TRBJ2-7, with a possible D match to TRBD1 (6 bases). Between the trimmed V and J ends, which lost 4 bases and 2 bases, there was a span of 9 bases. The CDR3 length is 13 residues. Germline values: CDR1 LGHDT, CDR2 YNNKEL (reference sequence).

Ten or more counts support this clonotype. The chain employs TRBV6-1 and TRBJ1-2; D call uncertain. In germline, CDR1 is MNHNS, CDR2 SASEGT. Trimming shortened V by 7 bases and J by 8 bases, and 11 bases separated the two germline ends. This CDR3 region has 11 residues. CDR3 protein: CASTNRGGYTF. CDR3 nucleotide sequence: TGTGCCAGCACCAATCGTGGCGGCTACACCTTC.

The chain uses TRBV29-1 and TRBJ2-7, with D perhaps matching TRBD1 or TRBD2 (5 bases each). Germline V gene lookup returns CDR1 SQVTM and CDR2 ANQGSEA. CDR3 length equals 14 residues. The V and J ends lost 6 bases and 3 bases respectively, with 18 bases between them. CDR3 protein: CSVGESHGGYEQYF. Here the CDR3 DNA reads TGCAGCGTAGGAGAAAGCCATGGGGGCTACGAGCAGTACTTC.

The chain combines TRBV15 with TRBJ2-7; 7 bases line up with TRBD2. Germline CDR1 and CDR2: LNHNV and YYDKDF (reference sequence). Unmatched junction bases numbered 10, after V lost 5 bases and J lost 0 bases. The CDR3 extends over 16 amino acids. DNA of the CDR3: TGTGCCACCAGCCCCCCGGCGCGGGAGAGCTCCTACGAGCAGTACTTC. Translated: CATSPPARESSYEQYF.

The chain is built from TRBV15 and TRBJ2-7; D is unclear. CDR1 LNHNV and CDR2 YYDKDF come from the germline V gene (reference sequence). Trimming cost V 1 base and J 4 bases, with 8 bases left between them. This CDR3 contains 13 residues. The CDR3 DNA reads as TGTGCCACCAGCAGAGGTGCTGGTTACGAGCAGTACTTC. It is translated as CATSRGAGYEQYF.

This clonotype was observed at least ten times. This chain links TRBV11-2 with TRBJ1-6; D unresolved. The V end was cut by 5 bases, the J end by 7 bases, with 15 bases between. Germline CDR1 and CDR2: SGHAT and FQNNGV. The CDR3 is 15 residues long. The CDR3 sequence is CASSPRWGDNSPLHF. The CDR3 coding sequence is TGTGCCAGCAGCCCAAGATGGGGAGACAATTCACCCCTCCACTTT.

Worth noting for this clonotype: An end of the junction differs from the germline gene, which may be a read error. This chain joins TRBV29-1 and TRBJ2-1, with D possibly TRBD2 on 6 matching bases. Germline CDR1 is SQVTM and CDR2 is ANQGSEA. The CDR3 contains 16 residues. The CDR3 sequence: CSLSQDGGHFYNEQLF. CDR3 sequence (DNA): TGCAGCTTATCACAGGACGGGGGTCACTTTTACAATGAGCAGCTCTTC.

This clonotype was seen a handful of times. This sequence joins TRBV29-1 and TRBJ1-2, with 8 nucleotides matching TRBD1. J gave up 6 bases and V 3 bases, and 6 bases lay outside the gene matches. CDR1 is SQVTM and CDR2 is ANQGSEA in the germline V gene. The CDR3 extends over 13 amino acids. CDR3 coding DNA: TGCAGCGTTGATCAGGGGGCGCCGGATGGCTACACCTTC. Translated, it gives CSVDQGAPDGYTF.

On this clonotype: One end of the junction is discordant with germline, which a read error may explain. The CDR3 loop reads CASSLAAGGRYGFTF. The CDR3 bases are TGTGCCAGCAGCTTGGCCGCAGGGGGGCGCTATGGCTTCACCTTC. This chain connects TRBV5-4 to TRBJ1-2, with 7 bases lining up with TRBD1. CDR3 length: 15 amino acids. Germline values: CDR1 SGHNT, CDR2 YYREEE (reference sequence).